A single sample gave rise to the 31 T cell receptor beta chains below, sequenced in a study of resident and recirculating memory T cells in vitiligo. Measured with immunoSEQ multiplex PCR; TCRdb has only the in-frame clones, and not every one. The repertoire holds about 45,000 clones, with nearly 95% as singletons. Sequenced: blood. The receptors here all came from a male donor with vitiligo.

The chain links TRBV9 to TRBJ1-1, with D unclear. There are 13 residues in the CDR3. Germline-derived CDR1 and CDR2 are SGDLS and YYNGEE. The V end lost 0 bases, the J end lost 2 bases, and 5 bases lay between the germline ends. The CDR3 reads CASSVAFNTEAFF. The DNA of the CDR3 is TGTGCCAGCAGCGTAGCTTTTAACACTGAAGCTTTCTTT.

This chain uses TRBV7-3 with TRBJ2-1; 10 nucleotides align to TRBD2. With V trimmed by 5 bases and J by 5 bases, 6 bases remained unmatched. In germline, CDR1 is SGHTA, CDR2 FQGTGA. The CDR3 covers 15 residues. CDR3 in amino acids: CASSPSGGGNNEQFF. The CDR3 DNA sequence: TGTGCCAGCAGCCCGAGCGGGGGGGGGAACAATGAGCAGTTCTTC. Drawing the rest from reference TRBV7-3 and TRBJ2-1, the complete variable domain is GAGVSQTPSNKVTEKGKYVELRCDPISGHTALYWYRQSLGQGPEFLIYFQGTGAADDSGLPNDRFFAVRPEGSVSTLKIQRTERGDSAVYLCASSPSGGGNNEQFFGPGTRLTVL.

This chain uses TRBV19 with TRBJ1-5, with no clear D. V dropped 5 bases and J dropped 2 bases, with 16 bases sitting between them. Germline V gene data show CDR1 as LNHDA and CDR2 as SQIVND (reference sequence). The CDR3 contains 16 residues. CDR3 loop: CASSANTRSGNQPQHF. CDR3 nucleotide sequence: TGTGCCAGTAGTGCCAACACCCGATCAGGCAATCAGCCCCAGCATTTT. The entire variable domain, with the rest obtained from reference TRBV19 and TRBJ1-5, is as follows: DGGITQSPKYLFRKEGQNVTLSCEQNLNHDAMYWYRQDPGQGLRLIYYSQIVNDFQKGDIAEGYSVSREKKESFPLTVTSAQKNPTAFYLCASSANTRSGNQPQHFGDGTRLSIL.

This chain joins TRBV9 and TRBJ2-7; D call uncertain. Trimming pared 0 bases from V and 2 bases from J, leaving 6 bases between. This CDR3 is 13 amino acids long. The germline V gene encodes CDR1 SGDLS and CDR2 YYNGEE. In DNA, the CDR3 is TGTGCCAGCAGCGTAGGGGCAGCCTACGAGCAGTACTTC. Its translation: CASSVGAAYEQYF.

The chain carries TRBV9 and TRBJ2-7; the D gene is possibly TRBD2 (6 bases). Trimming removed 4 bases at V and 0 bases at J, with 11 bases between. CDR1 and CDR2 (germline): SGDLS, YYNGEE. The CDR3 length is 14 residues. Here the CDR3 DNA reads TGTGCCAGCAGCCCCCGGAGGGACTCCTACGAGCAGTACTTC. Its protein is CASSPRRDSYEQYF.

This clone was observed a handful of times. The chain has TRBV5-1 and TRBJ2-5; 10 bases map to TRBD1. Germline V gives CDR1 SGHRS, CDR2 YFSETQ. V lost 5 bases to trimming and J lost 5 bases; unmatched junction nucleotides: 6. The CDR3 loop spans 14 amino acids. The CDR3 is CASRRGTGVETQYF. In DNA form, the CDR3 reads TGCGCCAGCAGAAGAGGGACAGGGGTTGAGACCCAGTACTTC. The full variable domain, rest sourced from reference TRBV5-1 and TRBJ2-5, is KAGVTQTPRYLIKTRGQQVTLSCSPISGHRSVSWYQQTPGQGLQFLFEYFSETQRNKGNFPGRFSGRQFSNSRSEMNVSTLELGDSALYLCASRRGTGVETQYFGPGTRLLVL.

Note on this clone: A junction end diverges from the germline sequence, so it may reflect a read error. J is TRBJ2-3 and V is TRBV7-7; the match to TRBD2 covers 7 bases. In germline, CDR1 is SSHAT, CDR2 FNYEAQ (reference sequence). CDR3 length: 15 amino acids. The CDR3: CASSPSGARTDTQYF. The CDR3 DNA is TGTGCTAGCAGCCCAAGCGGGGCACGCACAGATACGCAGTATTTT.

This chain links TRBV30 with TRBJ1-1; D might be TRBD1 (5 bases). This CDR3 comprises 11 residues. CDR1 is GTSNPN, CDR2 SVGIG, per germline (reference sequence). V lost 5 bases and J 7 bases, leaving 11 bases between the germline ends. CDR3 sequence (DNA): TGTGCCTGGTCTAAAGGGGTTGAAGCTTTCTTT. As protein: CAWSKGVEAFF.

The CDR3 sequence is CASSYFSTFVTYEQYF. The CDR3 region has the DNA TGTGCCAGCAGTTACTTTTCAACTTTTGTGACCTACGAGCAGTACTTC. The chain has TRBV6-5 and TRBJ2-7; D gene unclear. This CDR3 is 16 amino acids long. The germline V gene encodes CDR1 MNHEY and CDR2 SVGAGI. Trimming pared 1 base from V and 2 bases from J, leaving 15 bases between.

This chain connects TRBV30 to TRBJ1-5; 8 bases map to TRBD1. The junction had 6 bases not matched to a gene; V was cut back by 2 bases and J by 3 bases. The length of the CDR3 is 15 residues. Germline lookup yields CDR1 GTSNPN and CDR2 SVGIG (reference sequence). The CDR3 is CAWSTGQGNNQPQHF. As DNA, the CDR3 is TGTGCCTGGAGTACCGGACAGGGTAACAATCAGCCCCAGCATTTT.

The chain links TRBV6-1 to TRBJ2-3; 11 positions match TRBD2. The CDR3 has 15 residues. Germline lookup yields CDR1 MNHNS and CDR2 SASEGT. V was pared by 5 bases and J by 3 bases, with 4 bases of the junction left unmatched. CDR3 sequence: CASSSSGGRTDTQYF. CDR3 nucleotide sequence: TGTGCCAGCAGTTCTAGCGGGGGGAGAACAGATACGCAGTATTTT.

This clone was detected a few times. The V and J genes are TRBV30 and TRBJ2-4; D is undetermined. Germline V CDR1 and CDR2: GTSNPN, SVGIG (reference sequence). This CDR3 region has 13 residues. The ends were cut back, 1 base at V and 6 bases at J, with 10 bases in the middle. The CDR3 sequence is CAWSAPTGNIQYF. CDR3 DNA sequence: TGTGCCTGGAGTGCCCCAACGGGAAACATTCAGTACTTC.

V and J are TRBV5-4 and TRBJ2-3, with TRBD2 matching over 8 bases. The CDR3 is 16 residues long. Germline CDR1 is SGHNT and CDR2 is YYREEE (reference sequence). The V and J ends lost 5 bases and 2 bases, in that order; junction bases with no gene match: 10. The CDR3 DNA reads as TGTGCCAGCAGTGTCGGACTAGCTTTAAACACAGATACGCAGTATTTT. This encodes CASSVGLALNTDTQYF.

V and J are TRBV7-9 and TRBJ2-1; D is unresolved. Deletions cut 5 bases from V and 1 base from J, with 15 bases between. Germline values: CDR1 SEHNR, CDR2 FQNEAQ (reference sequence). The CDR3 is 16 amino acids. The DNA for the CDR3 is TGTGCCAGCAGCCTCCTTTCAGTAGCTTCCTACAATGAGCAGTTCTTC. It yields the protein CASSLLSVASYNEQFF.

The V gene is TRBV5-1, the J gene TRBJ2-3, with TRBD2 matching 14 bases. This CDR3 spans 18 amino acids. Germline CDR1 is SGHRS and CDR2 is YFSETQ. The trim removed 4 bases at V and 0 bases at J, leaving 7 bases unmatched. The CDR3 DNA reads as TGCGCCAGCAGCCTGGGGACTAGCGGGGGTTCTAGCACAGATACGCAGTATTTT. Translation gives CASSLGTSGGSSTDTQYF.

DNA for the CDR3: TGTGCCAGCAGCCCTGGGGCGGGAAGCTTCGAGCAGTACTTC. This encodes CASSPGAGSFEQYF. V and J are TRBV9 and TRBJ2-7, with a possible D match to TRBD2 (6 bases). This CDR3 comprises 14 residues. The V gene lost 4 bases and the J gene lost 6 bases, with 17 bases spanning the gap. Germline V lookup: CDR1 SGDLS, CDR2 YYNGEE.

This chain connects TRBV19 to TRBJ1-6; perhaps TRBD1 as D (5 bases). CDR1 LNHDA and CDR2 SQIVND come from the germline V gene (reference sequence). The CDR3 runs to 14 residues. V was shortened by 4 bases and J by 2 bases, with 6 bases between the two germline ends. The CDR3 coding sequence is TGTGCCAGTAGTACGACAGCCTATAATTCACCCCTCCACTTT. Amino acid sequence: CASSTTAYNSPLHF.

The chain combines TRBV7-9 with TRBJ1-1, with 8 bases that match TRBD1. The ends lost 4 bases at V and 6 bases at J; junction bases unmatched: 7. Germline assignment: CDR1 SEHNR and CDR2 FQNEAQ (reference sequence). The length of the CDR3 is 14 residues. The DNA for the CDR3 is TGTGCCAGCAGCTGGACAGGGATGCGGGCTGAAGCTTTCTTT. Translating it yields CASSWTGMRAEAFF.

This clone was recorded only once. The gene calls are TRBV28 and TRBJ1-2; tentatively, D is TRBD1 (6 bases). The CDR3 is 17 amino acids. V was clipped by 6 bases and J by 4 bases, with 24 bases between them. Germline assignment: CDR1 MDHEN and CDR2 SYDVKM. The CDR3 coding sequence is TGTGCCAGCAGGGCCCGGGACATACCAAAGAGGGGCTATGGCTACACCTTC. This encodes CASRARDIPKRGYGYTF.

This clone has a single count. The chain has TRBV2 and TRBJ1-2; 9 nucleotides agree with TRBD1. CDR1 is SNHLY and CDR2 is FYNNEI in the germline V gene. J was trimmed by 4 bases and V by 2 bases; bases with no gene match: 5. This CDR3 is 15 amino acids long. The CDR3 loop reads CASSENRGLGYGYTF. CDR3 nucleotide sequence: TGTGCCAGCAGTGAAAACAGGGGGCTCGGCTATGGCTACACCTTC. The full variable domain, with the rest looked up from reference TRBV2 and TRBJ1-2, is EPEVTQTPSHQVTQMGQEVILRCVPISNHLYFYWYRQILGQKVEFLVSFYNNEISEKSEIFDDQFSVERPDGSNFTLKIRSTKLEDSAMYFCASSENRGLGYGYTFGSGTRLTVV.

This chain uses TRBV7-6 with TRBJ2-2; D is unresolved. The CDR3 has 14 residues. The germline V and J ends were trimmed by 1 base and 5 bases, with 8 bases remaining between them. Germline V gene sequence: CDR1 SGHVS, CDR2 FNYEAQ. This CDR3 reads CASSLVEITGELFF. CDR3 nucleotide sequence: TGTGCCAGCAGCTTAGTCGAGATTACCGGGGAGCTGTTTTTT. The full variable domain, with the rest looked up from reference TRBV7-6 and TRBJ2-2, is GAGVSQSPRYKVTKRGQDVALRCDPISGHVSLYWYRQALGQGPEFLTYFNYEAQQDKSGLPNDRFSAERPEGSISTLTIQRTEQRDSAMYRCASSLVEITGELFFGEGSRLTVL.

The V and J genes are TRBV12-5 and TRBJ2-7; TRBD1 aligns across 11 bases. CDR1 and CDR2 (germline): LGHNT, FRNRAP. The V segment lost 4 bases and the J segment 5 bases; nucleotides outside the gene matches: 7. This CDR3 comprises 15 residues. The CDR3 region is CASGSGTGGRNEQYF. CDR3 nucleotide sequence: TGTGCTAGTGGTTCTGGGACAGGGGGGCGGAACGAGCAGTACTTC.

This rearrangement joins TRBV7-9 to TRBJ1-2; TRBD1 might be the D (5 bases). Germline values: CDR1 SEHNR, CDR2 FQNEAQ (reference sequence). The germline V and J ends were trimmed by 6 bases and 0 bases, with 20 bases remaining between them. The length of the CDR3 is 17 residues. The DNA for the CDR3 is TGTGCCAGCAGTAACACCGGGACTCGGCTCTCTAACTATGGCTACACCTTC. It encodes CASSNTGTRLSNYGYTF.

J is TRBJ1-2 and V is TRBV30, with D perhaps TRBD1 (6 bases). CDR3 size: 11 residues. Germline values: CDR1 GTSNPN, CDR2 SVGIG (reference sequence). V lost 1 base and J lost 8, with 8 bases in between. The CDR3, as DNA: TGTGCCTGGAGTGGAGGGGGAGGCTACACCTTC. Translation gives CAWSGGGGYTF.

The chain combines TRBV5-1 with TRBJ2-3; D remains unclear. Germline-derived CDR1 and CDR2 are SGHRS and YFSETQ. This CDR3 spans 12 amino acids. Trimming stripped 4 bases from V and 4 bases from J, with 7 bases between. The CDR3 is CASSTAADTQYF. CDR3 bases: TGCGCCAGCAGCACGGCGGCAGATACGCAGTATTTT.

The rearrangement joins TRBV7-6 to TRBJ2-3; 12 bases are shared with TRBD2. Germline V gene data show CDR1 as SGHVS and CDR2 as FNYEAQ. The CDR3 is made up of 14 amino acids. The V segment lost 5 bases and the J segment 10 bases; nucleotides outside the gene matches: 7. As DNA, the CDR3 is TGTGCCAGCAGCACCTCTAGCGGGGGGGCCGCGCAGTATTTT. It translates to CASSTSSGGAAQYF.

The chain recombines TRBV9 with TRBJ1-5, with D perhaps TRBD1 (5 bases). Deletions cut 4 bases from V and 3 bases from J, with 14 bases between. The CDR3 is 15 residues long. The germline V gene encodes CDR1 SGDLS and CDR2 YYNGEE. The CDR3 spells CASSHQGGPNQPQHF. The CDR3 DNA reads TGTGCCAGCAGCCACCAGGGAGGCCCCAATCAGCCCCAGCATTTT.

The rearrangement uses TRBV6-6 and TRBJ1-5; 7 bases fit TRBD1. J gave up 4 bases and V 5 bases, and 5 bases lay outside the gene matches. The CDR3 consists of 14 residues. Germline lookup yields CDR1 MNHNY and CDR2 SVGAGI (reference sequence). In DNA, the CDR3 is TGTGCCAGCAGTATGGGACAGCAGAATCAGCCCCAGCATTTT. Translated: CASSMGQQNQPQHF.

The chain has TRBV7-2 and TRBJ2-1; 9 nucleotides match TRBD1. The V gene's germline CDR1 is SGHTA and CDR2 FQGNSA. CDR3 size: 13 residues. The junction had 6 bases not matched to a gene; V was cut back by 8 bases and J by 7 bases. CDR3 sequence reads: CASGYRGLNEQFF. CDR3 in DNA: TGTGCCAGCGGATACAGGGGGCTTAATGAGCAGTTCTTC.

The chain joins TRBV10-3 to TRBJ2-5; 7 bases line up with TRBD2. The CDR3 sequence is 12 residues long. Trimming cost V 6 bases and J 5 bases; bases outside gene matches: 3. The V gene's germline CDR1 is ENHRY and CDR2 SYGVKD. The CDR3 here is CAISPSGETQYF. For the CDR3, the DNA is TGTGCCATCAGCCCTAGCGGCGAGACCCAGTACTTC.

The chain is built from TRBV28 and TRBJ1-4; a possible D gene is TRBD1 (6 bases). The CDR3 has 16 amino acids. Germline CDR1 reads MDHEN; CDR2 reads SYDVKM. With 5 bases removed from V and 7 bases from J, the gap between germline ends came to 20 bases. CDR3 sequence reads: CASSITAQGSAEKLFF. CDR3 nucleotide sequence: TGTGCCAGCAGTATAACGGCGCAGGGGAGCGCTGAAAAACTGTTTTTT.